The clone carrying this T cell receptor (beta chain) was detected only once. Profiled with immunoSEQ multiplex PCR; TCRdb holds only in-frame clones, not every one. The sample holds about 140,000 clones, roughly 88% seen once. The CDR3 length is 15 residues. From germline, CDR1 is MDHEN and CDR2 SYDVKM. The junction had 4 bases not matched to a gene; V was cut back by 1 base and J by 4 bases. This sample is drawn from a study of control samples from healthy donors and cancer patients. The receptor was derived from a young man in good health. V usage is TRBV28 and J usage is TRBJ2-5; 9 nucleotides match TRBD1. The sequencing sample was made of blood. The CDR3 sequence is CASSLSEDRGETQYF. The CDR3 DNA follows: TGTGCCAGCAGTTTATCGGAGGACAGGGGAGAGACCCAGTACTTC.